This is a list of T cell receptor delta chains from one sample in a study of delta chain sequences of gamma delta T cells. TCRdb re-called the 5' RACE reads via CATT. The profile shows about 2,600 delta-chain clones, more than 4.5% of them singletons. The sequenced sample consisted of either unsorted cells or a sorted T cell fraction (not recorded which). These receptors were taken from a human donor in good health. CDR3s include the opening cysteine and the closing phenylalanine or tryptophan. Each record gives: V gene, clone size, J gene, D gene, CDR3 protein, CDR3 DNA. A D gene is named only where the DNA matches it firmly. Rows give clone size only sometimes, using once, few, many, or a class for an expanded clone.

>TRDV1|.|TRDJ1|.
CALGSYYCAWDTVTGGPGSRTDKLIF
.
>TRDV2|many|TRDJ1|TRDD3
CACDALLGDTGQELIF
TGTGCCTGTGACGCACTACTGGGGGATACGGGCCAGGAACTCATCTTT
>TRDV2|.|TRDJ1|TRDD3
CACDTVGDHTDKLIF
TGTGCCTGTGACACGGTGGGGGATCACACCGATAAACTCATCTTT
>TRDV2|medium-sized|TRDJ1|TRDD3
CACDPLYLRTGGYGDTDKLIF
TGTGCCTGTGACCCCCTCTACCTCCGTACTGGGGGATACGGGGACACCGATAAACTCATCTTT
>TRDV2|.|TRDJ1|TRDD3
CACDPLLGDTDKLIF
TGTGCCTGTGACCCGCTACTGGGGGATACCGATAAACTCATCTTT
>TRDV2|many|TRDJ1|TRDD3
CACDTLQRDTRHTDKLIF
TGTGCCTGTGACACGCTCCAGCGGGATACGCGTCACACCGATAAACTCATCTTT
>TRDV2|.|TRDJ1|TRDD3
CACDPIPIHKQGGYGSTDKLIF
TGTGCCTGTGACCCTATCCCTATACATAAACAAGGGGGATACGGTTCCACCGATAAACTCATCTTT
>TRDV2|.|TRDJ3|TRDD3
CACDPLLGDTRDSWDTRQMFF
TGTGCCTGTGACCCACTACTGGGGGATACGCGGGACTCCTGGGACACCCGACAGATGTTTTTC
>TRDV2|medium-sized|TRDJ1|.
CACDTLLTGSKEALLSKLIF
TGTGCCTGTGACACCCTTCTTACCGGGTCGAAAGAAGCTCTCCTAAGTAAACTCATCTTT
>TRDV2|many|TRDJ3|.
CACDTAGPSSWDTRQMFF
TGTGCCTGTGACACCGCCGGACCTAGCTCCTGGGACACCCGACAGATGTTTTTC
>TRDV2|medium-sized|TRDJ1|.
CACDASVRGPDTDKLIF
TGTGCCTGTGACGCCTCAGTTCGGGGGCCTGACACCGATAAACTCATCTTT
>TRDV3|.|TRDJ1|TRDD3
CAFKGYLSYTDKLIF
TGCGCCTTTAAGGGATACTTATCGTACACCGATAAACTCATCTTT
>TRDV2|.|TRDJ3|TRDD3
CACDSLLGDTRAIWDTRQMFF
TGTGCCTGTGACTCCTTACTGGGGGATACGCGTGCTATCTGGGACACCCGACAGATGTTTTTC
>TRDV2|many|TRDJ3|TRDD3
CACDTAAAWGSSSWDTRQMFF
TGTGCCTGTGACACCGCGGCCGCCTGGGGGTCCAGCTCCTGGGACACCCGACAGATGTTTTTC
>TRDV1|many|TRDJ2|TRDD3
CALGELPRGWLGVALTAQLFF
TGTGCTCTTGGGGAACTTCCTAGGGGTTGGCTGGGGGTCGCTTTGACAGCACAACTCTTCTTT
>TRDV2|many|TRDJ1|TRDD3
CACEKLGADPRGDKLIF
TGTGCCTGTGAAAAACTGGGGGCGGACCCCCGAGGCGATAAACTCATCTTT
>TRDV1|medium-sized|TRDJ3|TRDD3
CAFGELRRWGLTRSWDTRQMFF
TGTGCTTTTGGGGAACTGAGACGCTGGGGGCTTACCCGCTCCTGGGACACCCGACAGATGTTTTTC
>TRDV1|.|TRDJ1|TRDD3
CALGEPPMFLLGDPSYTDKLIF
TGTGCTCTTGGGGAACCCCCAATGTTCCTACTGGGGGACCCATCGTACACCGATAAACTCATCTTT
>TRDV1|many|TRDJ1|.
CALGASVGSRTGIPPEVALIF
TGTGCTCTTGGGGCCTCCGTGGGGAGCCGTACAGGGATCCCTCCAGAGGTTGCACTCATCTTT
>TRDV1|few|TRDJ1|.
CALGELVGSYCACDPLGANDKLIF
.
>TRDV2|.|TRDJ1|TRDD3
CACFPLGDRYTDKLIF
TGTGCCTGTTTCCCACTGGGGGACCGGTACACCGATAAACTCATCTTT
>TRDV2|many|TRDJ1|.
CACDALGGPSNGNTDKLIF
TGTGCCTGTGACGCCTTGGGGGGCCCTAGTAATGGTAACACCGATAAACTCATCTTT